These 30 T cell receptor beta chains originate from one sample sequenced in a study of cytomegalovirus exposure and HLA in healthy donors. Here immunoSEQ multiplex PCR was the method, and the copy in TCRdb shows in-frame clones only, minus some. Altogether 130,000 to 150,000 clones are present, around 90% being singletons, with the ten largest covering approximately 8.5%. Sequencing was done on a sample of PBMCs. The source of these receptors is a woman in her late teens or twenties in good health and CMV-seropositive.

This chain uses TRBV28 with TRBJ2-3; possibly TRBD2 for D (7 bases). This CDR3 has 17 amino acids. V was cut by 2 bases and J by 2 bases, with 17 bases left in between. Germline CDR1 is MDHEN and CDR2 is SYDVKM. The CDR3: CASSLGGGGAYTDTQYF. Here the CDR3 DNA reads TGTGCCAGCAGTTTAGGCGGTGGGGGGGCCTACACAGATACGCAGTATTTT.

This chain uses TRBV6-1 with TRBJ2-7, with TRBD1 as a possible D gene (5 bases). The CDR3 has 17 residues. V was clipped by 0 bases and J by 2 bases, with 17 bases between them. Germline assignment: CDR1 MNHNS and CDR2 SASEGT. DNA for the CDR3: TGTGCCAGCAGTGAAGCGTGGGCTTCAGGGATGACCTACGAGCAGTACTTC. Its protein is CASSEAWASGMTYEQYF.

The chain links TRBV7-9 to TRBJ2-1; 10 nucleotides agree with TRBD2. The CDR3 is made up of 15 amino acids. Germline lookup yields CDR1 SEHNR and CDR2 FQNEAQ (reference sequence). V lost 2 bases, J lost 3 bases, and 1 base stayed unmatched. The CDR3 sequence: CASSLLAGVYNEQFF. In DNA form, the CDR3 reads TGTGCCAGCAGCTTACTAGCGGGAGTCTACAATGAGCAGTTCTTC.

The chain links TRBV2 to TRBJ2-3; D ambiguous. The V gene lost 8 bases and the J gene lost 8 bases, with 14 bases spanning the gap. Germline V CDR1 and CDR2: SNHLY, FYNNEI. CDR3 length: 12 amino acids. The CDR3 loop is CASASAGSTQYF. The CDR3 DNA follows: TGTGCCAGCGCCAGCGCCGGATCTACGCAGTATTTT.

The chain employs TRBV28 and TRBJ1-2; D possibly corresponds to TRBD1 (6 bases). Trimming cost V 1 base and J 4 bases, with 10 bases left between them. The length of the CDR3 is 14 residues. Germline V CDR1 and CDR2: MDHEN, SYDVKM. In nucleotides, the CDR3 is TGTGCCAGCAGTTTATTGGTAGGGGGCTATGGCTACACCTTC. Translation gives CASSLLVGGYGYTF.

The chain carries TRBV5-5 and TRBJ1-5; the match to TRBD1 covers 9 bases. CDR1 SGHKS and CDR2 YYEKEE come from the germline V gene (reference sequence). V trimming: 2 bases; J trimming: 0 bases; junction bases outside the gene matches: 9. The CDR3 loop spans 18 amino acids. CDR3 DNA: TGTGCCAGCAGCTTCGGAGGGGGGACAGGGTATAGCAATCAGCCCCAGCATTTT. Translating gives CASSFGGGTGYSNQPQHF.

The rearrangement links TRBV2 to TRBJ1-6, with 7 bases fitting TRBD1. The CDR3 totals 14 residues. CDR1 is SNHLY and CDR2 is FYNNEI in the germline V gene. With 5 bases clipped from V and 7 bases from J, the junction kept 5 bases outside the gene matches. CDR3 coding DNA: TGTGCCAGCAGTAAGGGACAGAAGAATTCACCCCTCCACTTT. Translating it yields CASSKGQKNSPLHF.

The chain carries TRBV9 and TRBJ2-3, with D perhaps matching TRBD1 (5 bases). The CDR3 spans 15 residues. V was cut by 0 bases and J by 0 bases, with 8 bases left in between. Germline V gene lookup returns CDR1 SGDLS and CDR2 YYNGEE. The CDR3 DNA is TGTGCCAGCAGCGTAGAAGGGGCTAGCACAGATACGCAGTATTTT. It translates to CASSVEGASTDTQYF.

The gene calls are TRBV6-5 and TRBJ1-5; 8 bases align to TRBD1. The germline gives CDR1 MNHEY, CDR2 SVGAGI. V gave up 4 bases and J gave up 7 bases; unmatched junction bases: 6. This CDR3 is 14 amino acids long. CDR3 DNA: TGTGCCAGCAGTTTCTCGGACAGGGCCCAGCCCCAGCATTTT. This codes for CASSFSDRAQPQHF.

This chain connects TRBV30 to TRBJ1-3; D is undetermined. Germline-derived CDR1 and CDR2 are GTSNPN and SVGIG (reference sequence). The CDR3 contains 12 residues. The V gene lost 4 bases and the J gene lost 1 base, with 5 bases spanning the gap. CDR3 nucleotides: TGTGCCTGGACAGGTTCTGGAAACACCATATATTTT. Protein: CAWTGSGNTIYF.

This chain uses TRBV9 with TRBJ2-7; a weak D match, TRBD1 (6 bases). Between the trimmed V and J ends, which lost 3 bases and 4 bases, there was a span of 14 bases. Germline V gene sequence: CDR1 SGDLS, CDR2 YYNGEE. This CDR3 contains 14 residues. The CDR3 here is CASSGAGAGYEQYF. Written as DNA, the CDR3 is TGTGCCAGCAGCGGAGCAGGGGCTGGATACGAGCAGTACTTC. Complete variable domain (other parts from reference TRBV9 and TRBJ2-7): DSGVTQTPKHLITATGQRVTLRCSPRSGDLSVYWYQQSLDQGLQFLIQYYNGEERAKGNILERFSAQQFPDLHSELNLSSLELGDSALYFCASSGAGAGYEQYFGPGTRLTVT.

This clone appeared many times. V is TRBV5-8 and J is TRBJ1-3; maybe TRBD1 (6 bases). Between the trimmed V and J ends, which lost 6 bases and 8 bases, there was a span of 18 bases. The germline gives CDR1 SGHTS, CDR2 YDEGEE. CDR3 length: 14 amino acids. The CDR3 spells CASTLVQGSHTIYF. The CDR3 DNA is TGTGCCAGCACCCTGGTTCAGGGGAGCCACACCATATATTTT. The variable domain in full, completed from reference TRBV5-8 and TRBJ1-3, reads EAGVTQSPTHLIKTRGQQATLRCSPISGHTSVYWYQQALGLGLQFLLWYDEGEERNRGNFPPRFSGRQFPNYSSELNVNALELEDSALYLCASTLVQGSHTIYFGEGSWLTVV.

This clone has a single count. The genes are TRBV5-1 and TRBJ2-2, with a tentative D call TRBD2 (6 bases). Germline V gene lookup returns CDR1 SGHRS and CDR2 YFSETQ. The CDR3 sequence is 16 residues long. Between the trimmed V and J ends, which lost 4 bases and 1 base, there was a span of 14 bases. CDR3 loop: CASSERWGVNTGELFF. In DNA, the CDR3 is TGCGCCAGCAGCGAGAGGTGGGGGGTGAACACCGGGGAGCTGTTTTTT.

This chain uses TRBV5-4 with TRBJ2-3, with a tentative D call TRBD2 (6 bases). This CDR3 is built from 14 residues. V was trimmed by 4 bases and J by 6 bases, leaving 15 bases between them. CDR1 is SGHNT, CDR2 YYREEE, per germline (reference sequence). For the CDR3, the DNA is TGTGCCAGCAGCCAGCCTGATAGCGGTGATACGCAGTATTTT. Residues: CASSQPDSGDTQYF.

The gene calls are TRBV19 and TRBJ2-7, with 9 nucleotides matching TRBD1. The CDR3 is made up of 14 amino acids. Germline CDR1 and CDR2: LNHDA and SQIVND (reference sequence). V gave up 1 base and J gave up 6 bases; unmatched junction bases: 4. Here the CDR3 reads CASSIGTGGGEQYF. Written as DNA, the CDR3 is TGTGCCAGTAGTATAGGAACAGGGGGCGGCGAGCAGTACTTC.

CDR3 region: CASSLGTGVLTGELFF. As DNA, the CDR3 is TGTGCCAGCAGCTTAGGGACGGGAGTCTTAACCGGGGAGCTGTTTTTT. The chain recombines TRBV7-8 with TRBJ2-2; tentatively, D is TRBD2 (6 bases). Trimming pared 1 base from V and 5 bases from J, leaving 14 bases between. The CDR3 contains 16 residues. CDR1 is SGHVS and CDR2 is FQNEAQ in the germline V gene.

In DNA form, the CDR3 reads TGCGCCAGCAGCCGTTTTAGCGGGAGCCCGATAGATACGCAGTATTTT. Protein sequence: CASSRFSGSPIDTQYF. This sequence joins TRBV5-1 and TRBJ2-3; 9 bases fit TRBD2. The germline gives CDR1 SGHRS, CDR2 YFSETQ. CDR3 length equals 16 residues. The V segment lost 4 bases and the J segment 5 bases; nucleotides outside the gene matches: 11.

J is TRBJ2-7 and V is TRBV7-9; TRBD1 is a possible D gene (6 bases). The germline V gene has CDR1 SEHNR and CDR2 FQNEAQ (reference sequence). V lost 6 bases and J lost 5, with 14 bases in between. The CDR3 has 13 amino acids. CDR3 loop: CASRSQGVHEQYF. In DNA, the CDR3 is TGTGCCAGCAGGTCACAGGGAGTCCACGAGCAGTACTTC.

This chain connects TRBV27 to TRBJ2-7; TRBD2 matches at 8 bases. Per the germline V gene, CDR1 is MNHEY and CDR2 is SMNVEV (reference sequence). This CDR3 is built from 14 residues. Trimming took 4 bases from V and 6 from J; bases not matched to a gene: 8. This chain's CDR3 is CASSYTGGPPEQYF. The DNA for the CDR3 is TGTGCCAGCAGTTACACGGGAGGGCCGCCCGAGCAGTACTTC.

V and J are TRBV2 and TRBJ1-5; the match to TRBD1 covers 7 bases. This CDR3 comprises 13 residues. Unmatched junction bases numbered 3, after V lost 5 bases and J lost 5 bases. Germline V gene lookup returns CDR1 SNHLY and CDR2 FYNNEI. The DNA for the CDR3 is TGTGCCAGCAGTTCAGGGGGAGATCAGCCCCAGCATTTT. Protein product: CASSSGGDQPQHF.

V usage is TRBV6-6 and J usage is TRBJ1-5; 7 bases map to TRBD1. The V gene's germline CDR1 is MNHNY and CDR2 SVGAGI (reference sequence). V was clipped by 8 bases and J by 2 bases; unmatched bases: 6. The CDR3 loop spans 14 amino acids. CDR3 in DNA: TGTGCCAGCCAGGACAGGTCCCGCAATCAGCCCCAGCATTTT. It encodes CASQDRSRNQPQHF.

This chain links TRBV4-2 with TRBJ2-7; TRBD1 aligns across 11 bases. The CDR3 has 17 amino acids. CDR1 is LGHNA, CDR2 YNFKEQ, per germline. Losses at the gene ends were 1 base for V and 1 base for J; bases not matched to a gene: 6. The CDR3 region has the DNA TGTGCCAGCAGCCAAGGGGATGGGACAGGGGGATCCTACGAGCAGTACTTC. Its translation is CASSQGDGTGGSYEQYF.

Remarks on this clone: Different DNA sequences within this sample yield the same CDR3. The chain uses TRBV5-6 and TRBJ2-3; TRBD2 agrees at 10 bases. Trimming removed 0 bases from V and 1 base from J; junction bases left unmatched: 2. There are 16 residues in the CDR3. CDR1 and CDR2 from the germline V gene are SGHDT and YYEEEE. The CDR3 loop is CASSLALAGGTDTQYF. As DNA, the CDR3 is TGTGCCAGCAGCTTGGCTCTAGCGGGGGGCACAGATACGCAGTATTTT.

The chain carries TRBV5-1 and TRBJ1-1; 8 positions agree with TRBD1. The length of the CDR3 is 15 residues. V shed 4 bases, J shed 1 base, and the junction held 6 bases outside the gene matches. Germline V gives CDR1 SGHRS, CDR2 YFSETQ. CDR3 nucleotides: TGCGCCAGCAGCGATGCAGGGGGCCGGAACACTGAAGCTTTCTTT. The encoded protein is CASSDAGGRNTEAFF.

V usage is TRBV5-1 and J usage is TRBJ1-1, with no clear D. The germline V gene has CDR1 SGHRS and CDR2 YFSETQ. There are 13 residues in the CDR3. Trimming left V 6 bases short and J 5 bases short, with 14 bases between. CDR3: CASNPSGETEAFF. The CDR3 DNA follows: TGCGCCAGCAACCCATCCGGGGAGACTGAAGCTTTCTTT.

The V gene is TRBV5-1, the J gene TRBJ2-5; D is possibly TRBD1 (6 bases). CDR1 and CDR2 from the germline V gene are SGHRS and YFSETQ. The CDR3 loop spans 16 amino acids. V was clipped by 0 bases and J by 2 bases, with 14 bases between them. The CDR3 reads CASSLGVLGAQETQYF. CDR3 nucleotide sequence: TGCGCCAGCAGCTTGGGAGTGTTGGGGGCGCAAGAGACCCAGTACTTC.

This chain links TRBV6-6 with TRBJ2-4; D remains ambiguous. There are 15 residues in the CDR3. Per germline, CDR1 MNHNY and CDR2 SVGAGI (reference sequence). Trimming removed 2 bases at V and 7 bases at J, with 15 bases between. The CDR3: CASSYGSGLSNIQYF. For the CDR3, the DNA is TGTGCCAGCAGTTACGGGTCAGGTCTCAGTAACATTCAGTACTTC.

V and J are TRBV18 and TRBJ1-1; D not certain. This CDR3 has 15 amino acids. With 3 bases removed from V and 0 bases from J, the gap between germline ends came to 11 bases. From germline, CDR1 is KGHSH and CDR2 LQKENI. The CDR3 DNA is TGTGCCAGCTCACCCTCGCCACAGATGAACACTGAAGCTTTCTTT. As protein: CASSPSPQMNTEAFF.

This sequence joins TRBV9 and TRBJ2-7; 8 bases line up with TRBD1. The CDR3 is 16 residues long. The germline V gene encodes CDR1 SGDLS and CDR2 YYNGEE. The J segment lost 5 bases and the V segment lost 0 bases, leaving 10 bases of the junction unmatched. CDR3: CASSVDVMTGAHEQYF. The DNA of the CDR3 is TGTGCCAGCAGCGTAGATGTAATGACAGGGGCCCACGAGCAGTACTTC.

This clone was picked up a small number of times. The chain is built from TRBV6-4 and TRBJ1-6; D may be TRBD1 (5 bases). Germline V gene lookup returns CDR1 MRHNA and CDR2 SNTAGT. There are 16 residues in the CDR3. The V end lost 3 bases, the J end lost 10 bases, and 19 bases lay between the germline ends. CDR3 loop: CASSEEGGRGRSPLHF. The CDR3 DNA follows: TGTGCCAGCAGTGAGGAGGGTGGTAGGGGTCGGTCACCCCTCCACTTT.